In this sample, the clone carrying this T cell receptor (beta chain) turned up many times. Its matching antigen is unknown. Per the germline V gene, CDR1 is LNHNV and CDR2 is YYDKDF (reference sequence). The length of the CDR3 is 13 residues. V was clipped by 1 base and J by 4 bases, with 7 bases between them. These data come from a study of read filtering for tumor transcriptome and immune sequencing. Study-level findings and limits: About 80% of IR-seq clonotypes had a single read, yet these held about 3.5% of reads.

This library used roughly 400 ng RNA and molecular barcoded adaptors spanning alpha/delta and beta/gamma chains. TCRdb reanalysed the reads using MiXCR and keeps one entry per CDR3 protein. This table holds under 150,000 distinct CDR3 sequences, roughly 13% found once. The chain links TRBV15 to TRBJ1-1; D remains unclear. Input material: a population of CD138-negative cells sorted from bone marrow. This receptor was identified in a donor aged 40 or older with multiple myeloma. The CDR3: CATSRGEATEAFF. The CDR3 bases are TGTGCCACCAGCAGAGGGGAGGCCACTGAAGCTTTCTTT.